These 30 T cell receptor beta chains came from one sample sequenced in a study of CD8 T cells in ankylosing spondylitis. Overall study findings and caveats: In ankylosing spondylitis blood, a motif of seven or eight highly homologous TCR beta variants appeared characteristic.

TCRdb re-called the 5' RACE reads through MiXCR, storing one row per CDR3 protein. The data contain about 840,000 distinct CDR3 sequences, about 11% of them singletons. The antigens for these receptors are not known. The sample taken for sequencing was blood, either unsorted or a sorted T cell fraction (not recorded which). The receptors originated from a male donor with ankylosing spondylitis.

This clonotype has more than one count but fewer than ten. Here the CDR3 reads CASGGTSGVGEQFF. The CDR3 region has the DNA TGCGCCAGCGGAGGGACTAGCGGAGTCGGTGAGCAGTTCTTC. The chain has TRBV5-1 and TRBJ2-1, with 11 bases aligning to TRBD2. The CDR3 length is 14 residues. Germline V gives CDR1 SGHRS, CDR2 YFSETQ. The junction had 9 bases not matched to a gene; V was cut back by 7 bases and J by 9 bases.

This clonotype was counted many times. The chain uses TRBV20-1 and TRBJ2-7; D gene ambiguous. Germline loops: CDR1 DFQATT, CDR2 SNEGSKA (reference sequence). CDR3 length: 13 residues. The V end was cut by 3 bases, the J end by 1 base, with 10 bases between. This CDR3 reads CSARGHGSYEQYF. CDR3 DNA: TGCAGTGCTAGGGGCCATGGGTCCTACGAGCAGTACTTC.

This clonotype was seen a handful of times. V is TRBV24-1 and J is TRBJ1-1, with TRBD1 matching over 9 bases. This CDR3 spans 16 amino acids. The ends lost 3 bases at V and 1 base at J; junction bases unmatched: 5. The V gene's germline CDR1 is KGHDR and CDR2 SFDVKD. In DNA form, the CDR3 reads TGTGCCACCAGTGATCATGGGACAGGGTCGAACACTGAAGCTTTCTTT. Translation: CATSDHGTGSNTEAFF.

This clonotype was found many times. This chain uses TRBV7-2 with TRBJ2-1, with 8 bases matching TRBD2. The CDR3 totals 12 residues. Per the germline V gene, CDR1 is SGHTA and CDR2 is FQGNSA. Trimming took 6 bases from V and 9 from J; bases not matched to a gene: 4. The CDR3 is CASRRRGGEQFF. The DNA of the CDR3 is TGTGCCAGCAGGCGACGGGGGGGTGAGCAGTTCTTC.

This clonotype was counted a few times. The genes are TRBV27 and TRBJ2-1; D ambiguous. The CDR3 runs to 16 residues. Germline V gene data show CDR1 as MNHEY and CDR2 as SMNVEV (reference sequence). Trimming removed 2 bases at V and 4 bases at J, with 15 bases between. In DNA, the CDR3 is TGTGCCAGCAGTTTAAAGCACGCTATCTTATACAATGAGCAGTTCTTC. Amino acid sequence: CASSLKHAILYNEQFF.

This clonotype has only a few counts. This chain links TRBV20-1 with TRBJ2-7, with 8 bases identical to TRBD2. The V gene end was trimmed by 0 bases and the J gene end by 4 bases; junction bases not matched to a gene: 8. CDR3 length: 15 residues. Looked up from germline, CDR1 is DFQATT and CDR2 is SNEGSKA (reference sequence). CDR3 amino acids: CSARDPTSGKYEQYF. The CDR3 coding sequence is TGCAGTGCTAGAGATCCTACTAGCGGAAAGTACGAGCAGTACTTC.

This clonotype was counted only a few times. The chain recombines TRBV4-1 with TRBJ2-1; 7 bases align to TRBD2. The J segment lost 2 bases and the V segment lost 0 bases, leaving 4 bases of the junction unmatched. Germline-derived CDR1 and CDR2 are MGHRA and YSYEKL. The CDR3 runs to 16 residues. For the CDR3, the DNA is TGCGCCAGCAGCCAAGAACCGGGACTAACCTACAATGAGCAGTTCTTC. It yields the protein CASSQEPGLTYNEQFF.

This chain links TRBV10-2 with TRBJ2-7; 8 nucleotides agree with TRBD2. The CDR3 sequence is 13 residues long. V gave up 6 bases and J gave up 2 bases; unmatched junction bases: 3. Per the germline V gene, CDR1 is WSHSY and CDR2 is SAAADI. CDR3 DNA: TGCGCCAGCAGAGCGGGAGCCACCTACGAGCAGTACTTC. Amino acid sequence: CASRAGATYEQYF.

CDR3 residues: CASSQVGGFWRDGLEEQYF. In DNA form, the CDR3 reads TGCGCCAGCAGCCAAGTAGGGGGATTTTGGCGGGATGGTTTAGAGGAGCAGTACTTC. This chain connects TRBV4-3 to TRBJ2-7; D could derive from TRBD1 or TRBD2 (6 bases each). This CDR3 spans 19 amino acids. V was pared by 1 base and J by 7 bases, with 29 bases between. Germline CDR1 is LGHNA and CDR2 is YSLEER.

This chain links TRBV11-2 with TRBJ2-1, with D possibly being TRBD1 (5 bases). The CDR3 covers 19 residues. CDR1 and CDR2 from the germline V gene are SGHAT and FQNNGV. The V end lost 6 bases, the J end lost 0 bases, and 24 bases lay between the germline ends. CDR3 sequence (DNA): TGTGCCAGCAGAGGTGTCTTTTGGTCAACTGGGGCCTCCTACAATGAGCAGTTCTTC. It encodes CASRGVFWSTGASYNEQFF. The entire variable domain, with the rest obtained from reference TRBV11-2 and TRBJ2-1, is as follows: EAGVAQSPRYKIIEKRQSVAFWCNPISGHATLYWYQQILGQGPKLLIQFQNNGVVDDSQLPKDRFSAERLKGVDSTLKIQPAKLEDSAVYLCASRGVFWSTGASYNEQFFGPGTRLTVL.

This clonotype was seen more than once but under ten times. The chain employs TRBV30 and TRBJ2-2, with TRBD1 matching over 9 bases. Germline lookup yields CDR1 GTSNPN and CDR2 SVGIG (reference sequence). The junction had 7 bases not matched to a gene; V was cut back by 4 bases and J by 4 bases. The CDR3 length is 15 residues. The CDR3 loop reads CAWTTGTGSTGELFF. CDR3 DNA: TGTGCCTGGACTACCGGGACAGGGAGCACCGGGGAGCTGTTTTTT.

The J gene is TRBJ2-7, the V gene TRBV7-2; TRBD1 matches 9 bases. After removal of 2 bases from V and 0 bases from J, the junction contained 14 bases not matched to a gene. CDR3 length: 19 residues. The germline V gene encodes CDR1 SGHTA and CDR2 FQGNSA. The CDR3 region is CASSLSNGIWGQGSYEQYF. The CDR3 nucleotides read TGTGCCAGCAGCTTATCGAATGGGATATGGGGACAGGGCTCCTACGAGCAGTACTTC. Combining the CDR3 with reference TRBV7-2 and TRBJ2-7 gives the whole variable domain GAGVSQSPSNKVTEKGKDVELRCDPISGHTALYWYRQSLGQGLEFLIYFQGNSAPDKSGLPSDRFSAERTGGSVSTLTIQRTQQEDSAVYLCASSLSNGIWGQGSYEQYFGPGTRLTVT.

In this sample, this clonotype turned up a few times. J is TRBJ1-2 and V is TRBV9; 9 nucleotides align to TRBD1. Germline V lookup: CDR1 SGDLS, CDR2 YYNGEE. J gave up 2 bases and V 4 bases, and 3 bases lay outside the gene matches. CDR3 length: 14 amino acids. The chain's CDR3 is CASSKGTGNYGYTF. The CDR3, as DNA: TGTGCCAGCAGCAAAGGGACAGGGAACTATGGCTACACCTTC.

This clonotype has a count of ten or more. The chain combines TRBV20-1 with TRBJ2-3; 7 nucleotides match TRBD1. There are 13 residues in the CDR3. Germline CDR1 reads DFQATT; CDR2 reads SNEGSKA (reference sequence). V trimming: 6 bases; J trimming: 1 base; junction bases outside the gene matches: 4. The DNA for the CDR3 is TGCAGTGCAGAAGGGGGCGGCACAGATACGCAGTATTTT. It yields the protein CSAEGGGTDTQYF.

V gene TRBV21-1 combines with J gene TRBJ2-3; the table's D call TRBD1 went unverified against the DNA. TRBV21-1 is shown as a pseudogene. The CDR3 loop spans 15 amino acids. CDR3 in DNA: TGTGCCAGCAGCAAAAAGACAGGCTCAGCGGATACGCAGTATTTT. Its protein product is CASSKKTGSADTQYF.

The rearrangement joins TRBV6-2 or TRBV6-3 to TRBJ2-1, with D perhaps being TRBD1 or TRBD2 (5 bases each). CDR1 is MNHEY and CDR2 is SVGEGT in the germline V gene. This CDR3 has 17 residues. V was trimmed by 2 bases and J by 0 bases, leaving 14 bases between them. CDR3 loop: CASSYLRTRGSYNEQFF. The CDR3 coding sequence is TGTGCCAGCAGTTACCTCCGCACGAGGGGCTCCTACAATGAGCAGTTCTTC.

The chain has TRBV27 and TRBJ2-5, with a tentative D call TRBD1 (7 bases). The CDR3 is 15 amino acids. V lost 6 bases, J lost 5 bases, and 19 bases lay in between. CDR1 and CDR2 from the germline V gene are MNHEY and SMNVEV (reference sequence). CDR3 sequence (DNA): TGTGCCAGCAGGTCACAGGGGAGGAGTGGTGAGACCCAGTACTTC. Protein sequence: CASRSQGRSGETQYF.

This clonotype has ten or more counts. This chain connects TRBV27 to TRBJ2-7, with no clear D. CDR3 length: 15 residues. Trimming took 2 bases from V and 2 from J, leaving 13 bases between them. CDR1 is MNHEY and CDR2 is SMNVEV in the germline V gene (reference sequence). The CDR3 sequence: CASSLKGLGTYEQYF. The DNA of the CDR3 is TGTGCCAGCAGTTTAAAGGGCCTAGGTACCTACGAGCAGTACTTC.

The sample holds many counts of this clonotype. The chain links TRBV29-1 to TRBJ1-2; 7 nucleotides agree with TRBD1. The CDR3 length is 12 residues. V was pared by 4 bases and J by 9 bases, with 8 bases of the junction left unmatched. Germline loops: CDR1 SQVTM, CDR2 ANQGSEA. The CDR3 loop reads CSVGVGGFSYTF. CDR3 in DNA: TGCAGCGTTGGTGTAGGGGGCTTTAGCTACACCTTC.

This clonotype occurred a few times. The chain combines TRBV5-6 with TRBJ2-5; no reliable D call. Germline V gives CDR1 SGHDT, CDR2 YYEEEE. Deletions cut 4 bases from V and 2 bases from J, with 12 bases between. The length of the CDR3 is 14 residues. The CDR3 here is CASSVGRIQETQYF. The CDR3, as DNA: TGTGCCAGCAGCGTGGGTAGGATTCAAGAGACCCAGTACTTC.

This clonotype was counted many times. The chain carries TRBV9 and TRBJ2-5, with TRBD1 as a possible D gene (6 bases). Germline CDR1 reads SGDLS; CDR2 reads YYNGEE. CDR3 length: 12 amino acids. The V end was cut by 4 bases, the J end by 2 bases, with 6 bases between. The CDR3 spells CASSTGQETQYF. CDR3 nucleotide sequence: TGTGCCAGCAGCACAGGGCAAGAGACCCAGTACTTC.

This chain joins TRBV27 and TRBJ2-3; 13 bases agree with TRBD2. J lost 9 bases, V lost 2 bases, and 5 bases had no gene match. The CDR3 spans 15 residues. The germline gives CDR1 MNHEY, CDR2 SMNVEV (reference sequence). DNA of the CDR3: TGTGCCAGCAGTTTAACTAGCGGGAGGGTTCTCACGCAGTATTTT. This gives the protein CASSLTSGRVLTQYF.

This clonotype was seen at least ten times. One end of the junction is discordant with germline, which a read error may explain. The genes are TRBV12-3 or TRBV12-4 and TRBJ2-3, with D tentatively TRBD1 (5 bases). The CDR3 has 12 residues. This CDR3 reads CASSLKGDTQYF. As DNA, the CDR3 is TGCGCCAGCAGCTTGAAGGGGGATACGCAGTATTTT.

This CDR3 is CASSFPRLAGTYNEQFF. In nucleotides, the CDR3 is TGTGCCAGCAGCTTTCCCCGACTAGCGGGGACCTACAATGAGCAGTTCTTC. V and J are TRBV7-8 and TRBJ2-1; 11 positions match TRBD2. This CDR3 spans 17 amino acids. With V trimmed by 3 bases and J by 2 bases, 6 bases remained unmatched. CDR1 is SGHVS and CDR2 is FQNEAQ in the germline V gene. Variable domain in full (rest from reference TRBV7-8 and TRBJ2-1): GAGVSQSPRYKVAKRGQDVALRCDPISGHVSLFWYQQALGQGPEFLTYFQNEAQLDKSGLPSDRFFAERPEGSVSTLKIQRTQQEDSAVYLCASSFPRLAGTYNEQFFGPGTRLTVL.

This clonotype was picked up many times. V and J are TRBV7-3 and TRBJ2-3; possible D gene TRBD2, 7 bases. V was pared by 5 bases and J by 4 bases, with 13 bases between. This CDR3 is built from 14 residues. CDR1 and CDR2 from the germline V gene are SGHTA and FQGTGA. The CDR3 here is CASSPRGGSDTQYF. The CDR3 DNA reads TGTGCCAGCAGCCCGAGGGGGGGGTCAGATACGCAGTATTTT.

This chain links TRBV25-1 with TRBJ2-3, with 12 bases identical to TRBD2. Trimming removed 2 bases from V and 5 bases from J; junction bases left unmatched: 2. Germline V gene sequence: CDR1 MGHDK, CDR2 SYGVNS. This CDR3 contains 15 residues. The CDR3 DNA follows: TGTGCCAGCAGTGAACGACTAGCGGGAGAAGATACGCAGTATTTT. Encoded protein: CASSERLAGEDTQYF. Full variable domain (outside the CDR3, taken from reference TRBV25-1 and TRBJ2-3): EADIYQTPRYLVIGTGKKITLECSQTMGHDKMYWYQQDPGMELHLIHYSYGVNSTEKGDLSSESTVSRIRTEHFPLTLESARPSHTSQYLCASSERLAGEDTQYFGPGTRLTVL.

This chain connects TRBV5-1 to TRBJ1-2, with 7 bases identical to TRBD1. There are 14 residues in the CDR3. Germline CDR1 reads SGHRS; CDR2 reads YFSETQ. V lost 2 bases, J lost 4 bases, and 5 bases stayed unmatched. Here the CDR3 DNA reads TGCGCCAGCAGCTTAGGGGACAGACCCTATGGCTACACCTTC. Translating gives CASSLGDRPYGYTF.

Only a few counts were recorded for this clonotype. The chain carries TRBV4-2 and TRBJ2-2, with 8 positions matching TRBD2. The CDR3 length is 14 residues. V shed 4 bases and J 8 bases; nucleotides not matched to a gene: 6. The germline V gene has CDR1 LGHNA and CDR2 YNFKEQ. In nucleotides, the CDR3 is TGTGCCAGCAGCCTAGGACTAGCCCTGGGGGAGCTGTTTTTT. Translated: CASSLGLALGELFF.

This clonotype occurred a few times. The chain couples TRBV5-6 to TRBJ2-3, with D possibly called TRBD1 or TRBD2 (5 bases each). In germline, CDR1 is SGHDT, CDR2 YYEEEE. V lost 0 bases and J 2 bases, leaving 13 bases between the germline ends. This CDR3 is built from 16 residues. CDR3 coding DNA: TGTGCCAGCAGCTTGGCCCCGGGACCCGTCACAGATACGCAGTATTTT. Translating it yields CASSLAPGPVTDTQYF.

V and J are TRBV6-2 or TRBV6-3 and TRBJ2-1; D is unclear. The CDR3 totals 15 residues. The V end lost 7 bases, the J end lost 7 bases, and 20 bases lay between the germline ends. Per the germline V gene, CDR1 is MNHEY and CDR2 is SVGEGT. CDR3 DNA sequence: TGTGCCAGCACCCCTTGGGGTAGCTGGGGTAATGAGCAGTTCTTC. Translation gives CASTPWGSWGNEQFF.